The source of this TCR beta chain is a study of technical replicates of blood from four donors. The CDR3 is 15 residues long. The J segment lost 6 bases and the V segment lost 7 bases, leaving 10 bases of the junction unmatched. Germline values: CDR1 MDHEN, CDR2 SYDVKM. Repertoires were generated with immunoSEQ multiplex PCR, while TCRdb's copy carries only in-frame clones and drops some. The table records roughly 15,000 clones, nearly 80% of them present only once. The chain employs TRBV28 and TRBJ2-1; 9 bases line up with TRBD2. The clonotype originates from a human donor in good health. The sample comprised PBMCs. The CDR3 spells CASTRGSSGSNEQFF. In nucleotides, the CDR3 is TGTGCCAGCACTCGGGGGAGTAGCGGGAGCAATGAGCAGTTCTTC. The entire variable domain, with the rest obtained from reference TRBV28 and TRBJ2-1, is as follows: DVKVTQSSRYLVKRTGEKVFLECVQDMDHENMFWYRQDPGLGLRLIYFSYDVKMKEKGDIPEGYSVSREKKERFSLILESASTNQTSMYLCASTRGSSGSNEQFFGPGTRLTVL.